This T cell receptor beta chain was documented in a study of CD8+ T cells in alopecia areata (dated by TCRdb to 2016 to 2018). For the study in its entirety: The treated patients, all with moderate-to-severe alopecia areata, were enrolled in an open-label pilot trial of oral tofacitinib given at 5 to 10 mg twice daily. Tofacitinib was administered for 6 to 18 months, and 6 months of follow-up off drug were then conducted to assess delayed response and recurrence. For the treated patients, the SALT score, which quantifies what percentage of scalp surface area is affected, served as the measure of disease severity. To study T cell clonal expansion in alopecia areata, the researchers applied high-throughput TCRbeta sequencing to both the C3H/HeJ mouse model and human patients. On the human side, TCRbeta sequencing was run on scalp tissue and on sorted CD4+ and CD8+ peripheral blood T cells from healthy controls and from alopecia areata patients with either patchy or totalis/universalis disease. Tofacitinib-treated patients had biopsies at baseline and at 4 and 24 weeks of treatment, with a later scalp biopsy in several patients. Scalp clonality was compared across normal scalp (n=4), patchy alopecia areata scalp (n=8), and alopecia totalis/universalis scalp (n=8). RNA was extracted with the PAXgene miRNA kit for fixed scalp, the miRNeasy kit for PBMCs, and the RNeasy kit for mouse skin. TCRbeta CDR3 regions were amplified by immunoSEQ multiplex PCR with 35 Vbeta forward and 13 Jbeta reverse primers.

Findings and caveats that apply to the study as a whole: Shared TCR sequences between patients were less evident than in mice, which may be partly attributable to HLA diversity in the patient population. Because the treated cohort was small and included a single nonresponder, larger studies are needed to assess links between baseline CD8+ expansion and response. Many expanded lesional clones were found to persist in scalp and blood during tofacitinib treatment, and relapse after treatment cessation may be partly explained by this persistence. Tofacitinib significantly lowered scalp clonality and the number of expanded CD8+ clones among the top 100 scalp clones. Higher clonality and more expanded CD8+ clones were observed in lesional scalp than in normal scalp, particularly in alopecia totalis/universalis, a finding suggestive of antigenic drive. Unlike mouse skin, which is dominated by gammadelta T cells, normal human skin has resident alphabeta T cells that are also sequenced, and this complicates analysis of the scalp TCR repertoire.

Libraries came from the immunoSEQ multiplex PCR assay. To provide template for TCR sequencing, every sample had RNA extracted and reverse transcribed into cDNA. SuperScript III was used for first-strand cDNA synthesis, primed with a 2:1 mix of oligo-dT and random hexamers. Amplification bias was assessed with a synthetic immune receptor repertoire, and residual bias was removed computationally. The paper's processing steps were these. After raw reads were preprocessed to remove errors, the CDR3 was defined following IMGT conventions as running from the conserved cysteine to phenylalanine. Clonality was computed by normalizing Shannon entropy by log2 of the number of productive unique TCRs and subtracting the result from 1. Scalp TCRbeta sequences were cross-referenced with sorted blood CD4 and CD8 repertoires so that the CD4 or CD8 identity of scalp clones could be inferred. Sourced from immuneACCESS, this table was stored by TCRdb with only in-frame sequences that have V and J called. A share of the clones is absent; for the studies checked, an unresolved V gene accounts for under half, and the remainder has no known explanation. V and J calls and clone size follow that table, whereas D and trimming were derived from the DNA. The sample table records 150,000 to 200,000 clones; under 80% of these occur just once. Approximately 1.3% of the sample belongs to the ten largest clones.

In the paper's terms, the treatment or condition label means: oral pan-JAK inhibitor, 5-10 mg twice daily. Lesional scalp punch biopsies and peripheral blood were obtained from alopecia areata patients. After PBMCs were isolated by density centrifugation and stained for CD3, CD4 and CD8, a FACSAria was used to sort CD4+ and CD8+ T cells. About this clone: The target of this receptor is not known. The record has no base qualities; no much larger clone is one base away.

CDR1 LGHNA and CDR2 YSLEER are derived from the germline V gene. Including cysteine and phenylalanine, the CDR3 has 15 amino acids. Only the CDR3 DNA is retained, 45 bases long and in frame from the first base. V trim: 5 bases; J trim: 6 bases; unmatched bases: 11. The TCR originated in a human donor with alopecia areata. Specimen: CD4+ T cells sorted from blood, collected around week 50, from a patient treated with tofacitinib. In this chain, TRBV4-3 is recombined with TRBJ2-7, with 9 bases aligning to TRBD1. The CDR3 region: CASSDWGQGESEQYF. The nucleotides are TGCGCCAGCAGCGACTGGGGACAGGGAGAAAGCGAGCAGTACTTC.